This entry features one T cell receptor (beta chain) sequence. Its target is unknown. V was trimmed by 2 bases and J by 8 bases, leaving 13 bases between them. This CDR3 has 15 residues. CDR1 and CDR2 (germline): SEHNR, FQNEAQ (reference sequence). This record comes from a study of CD8+ T cells in alopecia areata. Findings of the study overall: A large proportion of expanded lesional clones were detected persisting in scalp and blood during tofacitinib. When scalp samples are sequenced, resident alphabeta T cells of normal skin are also captured.

Following extraction, RNA underwent reverse transcription to cDNA, which served as the sequencing template. Measured with immunoSEQ multiplex PCR; TCRdb has only the in-frame clones, and not every one. The sample contains about 150,000 clones, less than 70% of which appear only once. Stated treatment: oral pan-JAK inhibitor, 5-10 mg twice daily. The V gene is TRBV7-9, the J gene TRBJ1-6; TRBD1 might be the D (6 bases). The sequencing used CD8+ T cells sorted from blood, collected at week 4, from a patient treated with tofacitinib. This receptor was obtained from a human donor with alopecia areata. The CDR3 DNA is TGTGCCAGCAGCTTAACCGACAGGTTGGATTCACCCCTCCACTTT. Its translation is CASSLTDRLDSPLHF.